Listed below are T cell receptor beta chains from one sample, sequenced in a study of blood T cell repertoires in COVID-19. This table comes from immunoSEQ multiplex PCR, and its TCRdb copy is limited to in-frame clones, with some not included. This sample has approximately 210,000 clones, with roughly nine tenths found just once. The sample consisted of peripheral blood. These TCRs come from an older woman with acute or convalescent COVID-19. CDR3s include the opening cysteine and the closing phenylalanine or tryptophan. D genes are given only for firm matches. Size tells how often a clone was seen (once, few, many) or the class of an expanded clone, and some rows leave it out.

d_call	v_call	clone_size	j_call	cdr3_aa	cdr3_nt
-	TRBV4-3	-	TRBJ1-5	CASSQDLGTRQHF	TGCGCCAGCAGCCAAGATCTAGGGACTCGCCAGCATTTT
-	TRBV24-1	-	TRBJ1-1	CATSAQGNTEAFF	TGTGCCACCAGTGCTCAGGGGAACACTGAAGCTTTCTTT
-	TRBV12-3/TRBV12-4	-	TRBJ1-2	CASRYRYGYTF	TGTGCCAGCAGGTACAGATATGGCTACACCTTC
-	TRBV12-3/TRBV12-4	-	TRBJ1-2	CASSFQGTYGYTF	TGTGCCAGCAGTTTTCAGGGGACCTATGGCTACACCTTC
-	TRBV5-6	-	TRBJ2-2	CASSLAGRLRDNTGELFF	TGTGCCAGCAGCTTGGCGGGGAGGTTGCGGGATAACACCGGGGAGCTGTTTTTT
-	TRBV18	-	TRBJ2-7	CASSPQFGDSEQYF	TGTGCCAGCTCACCCCAGTTTGGTGACAGCGAGCAGTACTTC
TRBD1	TRBV15	-	TRBJ1-4	CATSRGDRGNREKLFF	TGTGCCACCAGCAGAGGGGACAGGGGCAATCGGGAAAAACTGTTTTTT
-	TRBV27	-	TRBJ1-6	CASRPGVLSYNSPLHF	TGTGCCAGCAGGCCGGGGGTGCTCTCCTATAATTCACCCCTCCACTTT
TRBD2	TRBV10-1	-	TRBJ2-7	CASSESTSGPYEQYF	TGCGCCAGCAGTGAGTCAACTAGCGGGCCCTACGAGCAGTACTTC
-	TRBV15	-	TRBJ2-2	CATSRPGGRGELFF	TGTGCCACCAGCAGACCCGGGGGTCGCGGGGAGCTGTTTTTT
TRBD2	TRBV2	-	TRBJ2-7	CASRTSGATYEQYF	TGTGCCAGCAGGACTAGCGGCGCTACGTACGAGCAGTACTTC
TRBD1	TRBV10-3	-	TRBJ1-3	CAISEYRGRAGNTIYF	TGTGCCATCAGTGAGTACAGGGGGAGAGCTGGAAACACCATATATTTT
-	TRBV6-5	-	TRBJ1-2	CASQEANYGYTF	TGTGCCAGCCAGGAGGCGAACTATGGCTACACCTTC
-	TRBV6-5	-	TRBJ1-1	CASRAPQAMNTEAFF	TGTGCCAGCAGGGCCCCACAGGCTATGAACACTGAAGCTTTCTTT
TRBD2	TRBV19	-	TRBJ2-3	CASSIGGLAGTTDTQYF	TGTGCCAGTAGTATAGGGGGACTAGCGGGAACCACAGATACGCAGTATTTT
-	TRBV9	-	TRBJ1-5	CASSLGGAGNQPQHF	TGTGCCAGCAGTCTTGGAGGGGCGGGAAATCAGCCCCAGCATTTT
-	TRBV7-2	-	TRBJ2-7	CASVLALGSYEQYF	TGTGCCAGTGTGCTAGCCCTTGGATCCTACGAGCAGTACTTC
TRBD1	TRBV20-1	-	TRBJ1-2	CSASQGGGYTF	TGCAGTGCTAGTCAGGGGGGAGGCTACACCTTC
-	TRBV2	once	TRBJ1-1	CASRWGRGRLGAEAFF	TGTGCCAGCAGGTGGGGCAGGGGACGACTGGGGGCTGAAGCTTTCTTT
-	TRBV6-5	-	TRBJ2-7	CASSYNYGAYEQYF	TGTGCCAGCAGTTACAACTACGGGGCCTACGAGCAGTACTTC
-	TRBV5-1	-	TRBJ2-1	CASSSLERIYNEQFF	TGCGCCAGCAGTTCTCTTGAGCGGATCTACAATGAGCAGTTCTTC
TRBD1	TRBV6-5	-	TRBJ1-5	CASRSRGRGFQPQHF	TGTGCCAGCAGGTCTAGGGGGCGCGGATTTCAGCCCCAGCATTTT
-	TRBV3-1/TRBV3-2	-	TRBJ2-7	CASSQAAGPYEQYF	TGTGCCAGCAGCCAAGCGGCAGGTCCCTACGAGCAGTACTTC
TRBD2	TRBV10-1	-	TRBJ2-1	CASTPGPGGNEQFF	TGCGCCAGCACCCCGGGCCCGGGGGGCAATGAGCAGTTCTTC
-	TRBV11-3	-	TRBJ1-1	CASSLVPGTEAFF	TGTGCCAGCAGCTTAGTTCCCGGCACTGAAGCTTTCTTT
-	TRBV24-1	-	TRBJ2-2	CATSDVGKGDTGELFF	TGTGCCACCAGTGATGTAGGGAAGGGGGACACCGGGGAGCTGTTTTTT
-	TRBV5-1	-	TRBJ2-1	CASSLASGGSEQFF	TGCGCCAGCAGCTTGGCCTCGGGGGGCTCGGAGCAGTTCTTC
-	TRBV28	-	TRBJ2-7	CASSPRYEQYF	TGTGCCAGCAGTCCTCGCTACGAGCAGTACTTC
TRBD2	TRBV28	few	TRBJ2-3	CASRLAGGPGTQYF	TGTGCCAGCAGACTAGCGGGAGGGCCAGGAACGCAGTATTTT
-	TRBV3-1/TRBV3-2	-	TRBJ2-5	CASSQGGRWETQYF	TGTGCCAGCAGCCAAGGGGGGCGGTGGGAGACCCAGTACTTC
-	TRBV19	-	TRBJ2-7	CASSIDGGEQYF	TGTGCCAGTAGTATAGACGGCGGCGAGCAGTACTTC
-	TRBV6-5	-	TRBJ1-2	CASSYAVTQGPYGYTF	TGTGCCAGCAGCTACGCAGTCACACAGGGACCCTATGGCTACACCTTC
TRBD1	TRBV3-1/TRBV3-2	-	TRBJ1-5	CASSGGQGGQPQHF	TGTGCCAGCAGCGGTGGACAGGGGGGCCAGCCCCAGCATTTT
-	TRBV11-2	-	TRBJ2-2	CASSSGQYDTGELFF	TGTGCCAGCAGCAGCGGTCAGTACGACACCGGGGAGCTGTTTTTT
TRBD1	TRBV27	-	TRBJ2-7	CASSLEAGGYEQYF	TGTGCCAGCAGTTTGGAGGCAGGGGGATACGAGCAGTACTTC
-	TRBV28	-	TRBJ1-3	CASSFVAGINTIYF	TGTGCCAGCAGTTTTGTCGCAGGCATAAACACCATATATTTT
TRBD2	TRBV5-5	-	TRBJ2-5	CASSPGTAGGTQYF	TGTGCCAGCAGCCCCGGGACAGCGGGGGGGACCCAGTACTTC
TRBD2	TRBV6-5	-	TRBJ2-7	CASSYSRLAGDEQYF	TGTGCCAGCAGTTACAGTAGACTAGCGGGAGACGAGCAGTACTTC
-	TRBV7-9	once	TRBJ1-2	CASSRTGIPSHYGYTF	TGTGCCAGCAGCCGAACCGGGATCCCTAGCCACTATGGCTACACCTTC
TRBD1	TRBV4-2	-	TRBJ2-2	CASSHVGTGGPGELFF	TGTGCCAGCAGCCATGTCGGGACAGGGGGGCCCGGGGAGCTGTTTTTT
-	TRBV6-5	once	TRBJ1-6	CASSPTIAPDSPLHF	TGTGCCAGCAGTCCTACCATCGCTCCGGATTCACCCCTCCACTTT
TRBD1	TRBV9	once	TRBJ2-2	CASSPRQGSNTGELFF	TGTGCCAGCAGCCCCCGACAGGGATCGAACACCGGGGAGCTGTTTTTT
TRBD1	TRBV11-3	-	TRBJ2-7	CASSAPGQGNYEQYF	TGTGCCAGCAGCGCACCTGGACAGGGGAACTACGAGCAGTACTTC
TRBD2	TRBV5-6	-	TRBJ2-7	CASSSFGTSGKYEQYF	TGTGCCAGCAGCTCCTTCGGGACTAGCGGGAAGTACGAGCAGTACTTC
-	TRBV2	-	TRBJ1-5	CASSEEQVPQPQHF	TGTGCCAGCAGTGAAGAGCAGGTCCCACAGCCCCAGCATTTT
TRBD1	TRBV5-1	-	TRBJ2-7	CASSLAADRGSYEQYF	TGCGCCAGCAGCTTGGCCGCGGACAGGGGTTCCTACGAGCAGTACTTC
-	TRBV25-1	few	TRBJ2-7	CASRALYEQYF	TGTGCCAGCAGGGCCCTCTACGAGCAGTACTTC
TRBD2	TRBV27	once	TRBJ2-1	CASSPGGARYNEQFF	TGTGCCAGCAGTCCCGGGGGGGCTAGGTACAATGAGCAGTTCTTC